Each of the 29 T cell receptor beta chains below was sequenced from the same sample in a study of T cells in women clearing cervical HPV infection. TCRdb keeps only in-frame clones here, not all; method: immunoSEQ multiplex PCR. This sample's clone table lists under 30,000 clones. The material sequenced was blood buffy coat. These receptors were taken from a woman aged 18-70 years with a cervical HPV16 infection that either progressed to CIN3+ or cleared (not recorded which).

About this clone: The CDR3 goes on 3 residues after the read ends, and that part is filled in from the germline J gene. The V and J genes are TRBV7-2 and TRBJ2-7; D is possibly TRBD1 (6 bases). CDR3 length: 15 residues. CDR1 is SGHTA, CDR2 FQGNSA, per germline. V lost 1 base to trimming and J lost 0 bases, with 10 bases between them. The sequenced part of the CDR3 DNA is TGTGCCAGCAGCTTAGTTGGGACATCCTCCTACGAG. Its translation: CASSLVGTSSYE. The CDR3, in full, reads CASSLVGTSSYEQYF.

On this clone itself: The read finishes 3 residues shy of the CDR3 end, and the germline J gene is used to complete it. The J gene is TRBJ2-3, the V gene TRBV20-1; 11 positions agree with TRBD2. The CDR3 length is 19 residues. V trimming: 0 bases; J trimming: 0 bases; junction bases outside the gene matches: 11. CDR1 is DFQATT, CDR2 SNEGSKA, per germline (reference sequence). This chain's CDR3 is CSARDPRASGGLSTDTQYF. The part of the CDR3 DNA that was read is TGCAGTGCTAGAGATCCTAGGGCTAGCGGGGGGCTTAGCACAGATACG.

The CDR3 sequence is CASSLGGQFRGELFF. CDR3 bases read: TGTGCCAGCAGTTTAGGGGGACAGTTCAGAGGGGAG. The J gene is TRBJ2-2, the V gene TRBV12-3 or TRBV12-4, with TRBD1 identical over 7 bases. The read is 3 residues too short to cover the CDR3 end, so that end is filled in from the germline J gene. The J segment lost 8 bases and the V segment lost 1 base, leaving 7 bases of the junction unmatched. The CDR3 is 15 amino acids.

A word on this clone: The read falls 3 residues short of the CDR3 end, and the missing part is taken from the germline J gene. The chain employs TRBV7-2 and TRBJ2-7; D is perhaps TRBD2 (6 bases). This CDR3 comprises 16 residues. CDR1 is SGHTA, CDR2 FQGNSA, per germline. With 0 bases removed from V and 5 bases from J, the gap between germline ends came to 17 bases. Incomplete CDR3 DNA: TGTGCCAGCAGCTTAGCGCGGGCGGCCGGGGGACACGAG. Its protein is CASSLARAAGGHE. The entire CDR3 sequence reads CASSLARAAGGHEQYF.

About this clone: The read ends 3 residues early relative to the CDR3; the germline J gene fills the gap. This sequence joins TRBV5-4 and TRBJ2-3; 7 nucleotides line up with TRBD2. From germline, CDR1 is SGHNT and CDR2 YYREEE (reference sequence). CDR3 length equals 15 residues. V trimming: 0 bases; J trimming: 5 bases; junction bases outside the gene matches: 6. The CDR3: CASSLVGGSQDTQYF. The part of the CDR3 DNA that was read is TGTGCCAGCAGCTTGGTCGGGGGGAGTCAAGATACG.

With respect to this clone: The CDR3 end falls 3 residues outside the read, so it is completed with the germline J gene. This chain connects TRBV7-9 to TRBJ2-7; 7 nucleotides agree with TRBD1. Germline V gene sequence: CDR1 SEHNR, CDR2 FQNEAQ (reference sequence). The CDR3 totals 13 residues. With 4 bases clipped from V and 6 bases from J, the junction kept 6 bases outside the gene matches. The CDR3 loop reads CASSSDRAREQYF. The part of the CDR3 DNA that was read is TGTGCCAGCAGCTCCGACAGGGCTCGCGAG.

Comments on this clone: Read data end 3 residues before the CDR3 end; the end is taken from the germline J gene. The J gene is TRBJ2-3, the V gene TRBV20-1; D may be TRBD2 (6 bases). CDR3 length equals 18 residues. Germline CDR1 and CDR2: DFQATT and SNEGSKA (reference sequence). With 0 bases removed from V and 2 bases from J, the gap between germline ends came to 21 bases. The sequenced CDR3 bases are TGCAGTGCTAGAGATCTGACTAGTAAGTTTGGATACACAGATACG. Its protein product is CSARDLTSKFGYTDT. The complete CDR3 sequence is CSARDLTSKFGYTDTQYF.

In the case of this clone: The observed sequence ends 3 residues before the CDR3 terminus, with the missing tail filled in from the germline J gene. The genes are TRBV2 and TRBJ1-2, with 10 bases fitting TRBD1. Germline V gives CDR1 SNHLY, CDR2 FYNNEI. V shed 1 base and J 4 bases; nucleotides not matched to a gene: 3. The length of the CDR3 is 15 residues. The sequenced part of the CDR3 DNA is TGTGCCAGCAGTGAAGGACAGGGGGCCGGCTATGGC. Its translation: CASSEGQGAGYG. Given in full, the CDR3 is CASSEGQGAGYGYTF. Using reference TRBV2 and TRBJ1-2 for the parts outside the CDR3, the full variable domain is EPEVTQTPSHQVTQMGQEVILRCVPISNHLYFYWYRQILGQKVEFLVSFYNNEISEKSEIFDDQFSVERPDGSNFTLKIRSTKLEDSAMYFCASSEGQGAGYGYTFGSGTRLTVV.

This clone counts as medium-sized (0.01 to 0.1%) by frequency. The DNA ends 3 residues before the CDR3 does, and the rest of the CDR3 is filled in from the germline J gene. This rearrangement joins TRBV20-1 to TRBJ2-4; TRBD1 might be the D (5 bases). The length of the CDR3 is 19 residues. V dropped 1 base and J dropped 1 base, with 23 bases sitting between them. Germline V gene sequence: CDR1 DFQATT, CDR2 SNEGSKA (reference sequence). The CDR3 region is CSARVYLDAWPGAKNIQYF. CDR3 DNA (partial): TGCAGTGCTAGAGTGTATCTGGACGCATGGCCAGGGGCCAAAAACATT.

A word on this clone: The read halts 3 residues ahead of the CDR3 end, with the missing end drawn from the germline J gene. The V and J genes are TRBV11-1 and TRBJ1-5; TRBD1 agrees at 7 bases. The CDR3 spans 14 residues. CDR1 SGHAT and CDR2 FQDESV come from the germline V gene (reference sequence). The V gene end was trimmed by 1 base and the J gene end by 7 bases; junction bases not matched to a gene: 4. The CDR3 region is CASSLGRGLQPQHF. Incomplete CDR3 DNA: TGTGCCAGCAGCTTAGGGAGGGGGCTACAGCCC.

Regarding this clone: Read data end 3 residues before the CDR3 end; the end is taken from the germline J gene. V is TRBV14 and J is TRBJ1-4; a weak D match, TRBD1 (5 bases). V gave up 2 bases and J gave up 5 bases, with 12 bases separating them. Germline CDR1 is SGHDN and CDR2 is FVKESK. This CDR3 region has 15 residues. The CDR3 bases that were read are TGTGCCAGCAGCCAAACGGCAGGGAGAAATGAAAAA. Translating gives CASSQTAGRNEK. The full-length CDR3 reads as CASSQTAGRNEKLFF.

A remark on this clone: The read comes to an end 3 residues before the CDR3 does, leaving the germline J gene to fill in the end. The V and J genes are TRBV7-3 and TRBJ2-2; 13 bases align to TRBD2. The CDR3 extends over 17 amino acids. The V gene end was trimmed by 2 bases and the J gene end by 6 bases; junction bases not matched to a gene: 6. Germline loops: CDR1 SGHTA, CDR2 FQGTGA. CDR3 sequence reads: CASSLRLAGGGAGELFF. The sequenced CDR3 bases are TGTGCCAGCAGCTTACGACTAGCGGGAGGCGGGGCCGGGGAG. The whole variable domain, filled in from reference TRBV7-3 and TRBJ2-2, reads GAGVSQTPSNKVTEKGKYVELRCDPISGHTALYWYRQSLGQGPEFLIYFQGTGAADDSGLPNDRFFAVRPEGSVSTLKIQRTERGDSAVYLCASSLRLAGGGAGELFFGEGSRLTVL.

Concerning this clone: The sequence runs out 3 residues before the end of the CDR3; the remainder is reconstructed from the germline J gene. V usage is TRBV6-2 or TRBV6-3 and J usage is TRBJ1-2; D unresolved. V lost 3 bases, J lost 3 bases, and 11 bases lay in between. The CDR3 covers 14 residues. The V gene's germline CDR1 is MNHEY and CDR2 SVGEGT. CDR3: CASSYNRVDYGYTF. CDR3 bases read: TGTGCCAGCAGTTATAATCGGGTAGACTATGGC.

Remarks on this clone: The read stops 3 residues short of the end of the CDR3; the missing end is completed from the germline J gene. The genes are TRBV29-1 and TRBJ2-5; 9 bases are shared with TRBD1. The ends lost 4 bases at V and 4 bases at J; junction bases unmatched: 4. The CDR3 is 13 residues long. Per germline, CDR1 SQVTM and CDR2 ANQGSEA. CDR3 DNA, as far as it was read: TGCAGCGTTGGCCAACAGGGGGCAGAGACC. Protein sequence: CSVGQQGAET. The CDR3, in full, reads CSVGQQGAETQYF.

About this clone itself: Sequencing ends 3 residues short of the CDR3 end; the germline J gene provides the rest. This chain connects TRBV20-1 to TRBJ1-1; perhaps TRBD1 as D (6 bases). Trimming removed 0 bases at V and 5 bases at J, with 16 bases between. Germline V gives CDR1 DFQATT, CDR2 SNEGSKA (reference sequence). The length of the CDR3 is 15 residues. CDR3 region: CSARDHSNRDTEAFF. The CDR3 bases that were read are TGCAGTGCTAGAGATCATTCGAACAGGGATACTGAA.

As concerns this clone: The germline gene is not matched at one end of the junction; a read error may be the cause. The read comes to an end 3 residues before the CDR3 does, leaving the germline J gene to fill in the end. Other nucleotide sequences from this sample produce the same CDR3. The chain combines TRBV4-2 with TRBJ1-5, with 8 bases fitting TRBD1. Looked up from germline, CDR1 is LGHNA and CDR2 is YNFKEQ. The CDR3 is made up of 14 amino acids. The sequenced part of the CDR3 DNA is TGCGCCAGCAGCTCCGGACAGGGCGATCAGCCC. The encoded protein is CASSSGQGDQP. The entire CDR3 protein is CASSSGQGDQPQHF.

Details on this clone: From the germline J gene comes the end of the CDR3, since the read stops 3 residues before it. The rearrangement links TRBV7-2 to TRBJ2-5, with 8 bases that match TRBD1. This CDR3 is 15 amino acids long. The germline gives CDR1 SGHTA, CDR2 FQGNSA. Trimming removed 4 bases from V and 5 bases from J; junction bases left unmatched: 9. The sequenced CDR3 bases are TGTGCCAGCAGCTCCCAGGGGGCTATAAATGAGACC. The encoded protein is CASSSQGAINET. The full-length CDR3 reads as CASSSQGAINETQYF.

To note about this clone: Read sequence stops 3 residues before the CDR3 end, and the germline J gene provides the missing end. The V gene is TRBV2, the J gene TRBJ1-5; tentative D call: TRBD1 (6 bases). The CDR3 is 15 residues long. From germline, CDR1 is SNHLY and CDR2 FYNNEI. V was clipped by 7 bases and J by 6 bases, with 19 bases between them. The CDR3 here is CASKDRSVVGQPQHF. The part of the CDR3 DNA that was read is TGTGCCAGCAAAGACAGGAGTGTAGTCGGTCAGCCC.

The CDR3 protein is CASSRGGGAYNEQFF. The sequenced CDR3 bases are TGTGCCAGTAGTAGAGGCGGGGGGGCCTACAATGAG. This rearrangement joins TRBV19 to TRBJ2-1; 9 bases fit TRBD2. Coverage ceases 3 residues before the CDR3 finishes, and the germline J gene fills in the end. V shed 4 bases and J 2 bases; nucleotides not matched to a gene: 3. The CDR3 consists of 15 residues. Germline V gene data show CDR1 as LNHDA and CDR2 as SQIVND (reference sequence).

Comments on this clone: The read finishes 3 residues shy of the CDR3 end, and the germline J gene is used to complete it. This rearrangement joins TRBV7-9 to TRBJ2-1; 10 positions agree with TRBD2. The CDR3 is 14 amino acids. Germline V gives CDR1 SEHNR, CDR2 FQNEAQ (reference sequence). The junction had 3 bases not matched to a gene; V was cut back by 1 base and J by 9 bases. The CDR3: CASSLGTSGAEQFF. Incomplete CDR3 DNA: TGTGCCAGCAGCTTAGGGACTAGCGGAGCTGAG.

Of note for this clone: The missing CDR3 end, 3 residues past where the read stops, is filled in from the germline J gene. This chain uses TRBV5-4 with TRBJ2-7; D is perhaps TRBD1 (6 bases). Per the germline V gene, CDR1 is SGHNT and CDR2 is YYREEE (reference sequence). The V end lost 0 bases, the J end lost 3 bases, and 7 bases lay between the germline ends. The CDR3 has 13 residues. The covered CDR3 bases are TGTGCCAGCAGCTTGGTCAGGGGCTACGAG. It yields the protein CASSLVRGYE. The whole CDR3 protein reads CASSLVRGYEQYF.

A remark on this clone: The sequence runs out 3 residues before the end of the CDR3; the remainder is reconstructed from the germline J gene. The V and J genes are TRBV20-1 and TRBJ2-3; 9 bases are shared with TRBD2. CDR1 and CDR2 (germline): DFQATT, SNEGSKA (reference sequence). V lost 1 base to trimming and J lost 1 base; unmatched junction nucleotides: 6. The CDR3 has 16 amino acids. The CDR3: CSARGSPSGGTDTQYF. The DNA read from the CDR3 is TGCAGTGCTAGAGGCAGTCCTAGCGGGGGCACAGATACG.

CDR3 DNA (partial): TGTGCCAGTAGTATTGGGACAGGGGCTAGGGACGGC. Protein sequence: CASSIGTGARDG. The entire CDR3 is CASSIGTGARDGYTF. The rearrangement joins TRBV19 to TRBJ1-2; 10 positions match TRBD1. The read halts 3 residues ahead of the CDR3 end, with the missing end drawn from the germline J gene. There are 15 residues in the CDR3. Germline CDR1 and CDR2: LNHDA and SQIVND (reference sequence).

CDR3 DNA, as far as it was read: TGTGCCAGCAGCTTAGCCAGGGATTACACTGAA. Translation gives CASSLARDYTE. The full CDR3 reads CASSLARDYTEAFF. V is TRBV7-9 and J is TRBJ1-1, with D maybe TRBD1 (5 bases). The DNA ends 3 residues before the CDR3 does, and the rest of the CDR3 is filled in from the germline J gene. In germline, CDR1 is SEHNR, CDR2 FQNEAQ (reference sequence). The CDR3 totals 14 residues. Trimming removed 0 bases at V and 3 bases at J, with 8 bases between. Based on the CDR3 plus reference TRBV7-9 and TRBJ1-1, the full variable domain is DTGVSQNPRHKITKRGQNVTFRCDPISEHNRLYWYRQTLGQGPEFLTYFQNEAQLEKSRLLSDRFSAERPKGSFSTLEIQRTEQGDSAMYLCASSLARDYTEAFFGQGTRLTVV.

Turning to this clone: The observed sequence ends 3 residues before the CDR3 terminus, with the missing tail filled in from the germline J gene. The chain carries TRBV24-1 and TRBJ2-1; D is possibly TRBD1 (6 bases). CDR3 size: 16 residues. V gave up 0 bases and J gave up 5 bases, with 13 bases separating them. Germline V gives CDR1 KGHDR, CDR2 SFDVKD. The CDR3 region is CATSDLSVGGDNEQFF. The DNA read from the CDR3 is TGTGCCACCAGTGATTTGAGTGTAGGGGGAGACAATGAG.

Concerning this clone: Read sequence stops 3 residues before the CDR3 end, and the germline J gene provides the missing end. The rearrangement uses TRBV6-2 or TRBV6-3 and TRBJ1-1; TRBD1 agrees at 8 bases. CDR1 is MNHEY and CDR2 is SVGEGT in the germline V gene. The CDR3 is 15 amino acids. The J segment lost 0 bases and the V segment lost 5 bases, leaving 5 bases of the junction unmatched. The CDR3 spells CASSPRTGMNTEAFF. The sequenced CDR3 bases are TGTGCCAGCAGTCCCCGGACAGGGATGAACACTGAA.

About this clone itself: The read comes to an end 3 residues before the CDR3 does, leaving the germline J gene to fill in the end. This chain joins TRBV27 and TRBJ2-3, with 9 bases identical to TRBD1. Germline assignment: CDR1 MNHEY and CDR2 SMNVEV (reference sequence). Losses at the gene ends were 7 bases for V and 7 bases for J; bases not matched to a gene: 18. There are 17 residues in the CDR3. CDR3 DNA (partial): TGTGCCAGCATTCCTACCGGGGGAGGGACAGGGATATATACG. Protein product: CASIPTGGGTGIYT. The whole CDR3 is CASIPTGGGTGIYTQYF.

A note on this clone: The DNA ends 3 residues before the CDR3 does, and the rest of the CDR3 is filled in from the germline J gene. This chain uses TRBV2 with TRBJ2-2, with TRBD2 identical over 7 bases. The CDR3 has 15 amino acids. The trim removed 7 bases at V and 0 bases at J, leaving 5 bases unmatched. Germline CDR1 reads SNHLY; CDR2 reads FYNNEI. The sequenced part of the CDR3 DNA is TGTGCCAGCACTACGGGGACTACGAACACCGGGGAG. Amino acid sequence: CASTTGTTNTGE. The entire CDR3 reads CASTTGTTNTGELFF.

Note on this clone: Coverage ceases 3 residues before the CDR3 finishes, and the germline J gene fills in the end. This chain joins TRBV18 and TRBJ2-4; the D gene is possibly TRBD1 (5 bases). From germline, CDR1 is KGHSH and CDR2 LQKENI. The CDR3 has 14 amino acids. The CDR3 is CASSPQGPHYGQYF. The sequenced CDR3 bases are TGTGCCAGCTCACCACAGGGGCCCCACTATGGT. Full variable domain (remainder filled in from reference TRBV18 and TRBJ2-4): NAGVMQNPRHLVRRRGQEARLRCSPMKGHSHVYWYRQLPEEGLKFMVYLQKENIIDESGMPKERFSAEFPKEGPSILRIQQVVRGDSAAYFCASSPQGPHYGQYFGAGTRLSVL.